The present T cell receptor (beta chain) was sequenced within a study of T-cell reconstitution after alpha-beta-depleted transplantation in children. The authors prepared the TCRbeta library with unique molecular identifiers. Each CDR3 protein gets one entry after TCRdb re-called the PCR reads with MiXCR. The profile shows around 400,000 distinct CDR3 sequences, about a tenth of them singletons. Germline V gene data show CDR1 as MGHRA and CDR2 as YSYEKL. The CDR3 totals 17 residues. The V gene lost 6 bases and the J gene lost 0 bases, with 15 bases spanning the gap. The table lists this clonotype with a few counts.

The rearrangement joins TRBV4-1 to TRBJ1-6, with D possibly TRBD1 on 6 matching bases. This specimen consisted of PBMCs from the stem cell graft donor, obtained from the stem cell graft. The clonotype comes from a human donor who donated a stem cell graft to a child with acute myeloid leukemia. This chain's CDR3 is CASRLRGIDSYNSPLHF. CDR3 nucleotides: TGCGCCAGCAGACTCAGGGGAATTGACTCCTATAATTCACCCCTCCACTTT.